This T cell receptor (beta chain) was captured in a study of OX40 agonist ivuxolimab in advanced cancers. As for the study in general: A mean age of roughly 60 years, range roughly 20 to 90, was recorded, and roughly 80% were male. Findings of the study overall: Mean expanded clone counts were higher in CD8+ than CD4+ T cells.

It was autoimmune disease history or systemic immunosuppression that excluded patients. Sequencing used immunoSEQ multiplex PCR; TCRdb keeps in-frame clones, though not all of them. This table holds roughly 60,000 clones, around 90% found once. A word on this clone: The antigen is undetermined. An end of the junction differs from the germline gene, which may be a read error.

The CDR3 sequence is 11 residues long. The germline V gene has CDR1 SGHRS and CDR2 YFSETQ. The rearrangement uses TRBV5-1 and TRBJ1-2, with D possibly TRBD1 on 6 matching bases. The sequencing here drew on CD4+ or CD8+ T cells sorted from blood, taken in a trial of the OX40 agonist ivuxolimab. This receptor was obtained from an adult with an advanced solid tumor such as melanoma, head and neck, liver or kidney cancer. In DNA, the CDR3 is TGTGCCAGCAGCTTGCAACAGGGATTCACCTTC. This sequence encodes CASSLQQGFTF.